The subject of this entry is one TCR beta chain. MiXCR, run by TCRdb on the RT-PCR reads, gives a single entry per CDR3 protein. The table records about a million distinct CDR3 sequences, approximately 18% of them present only once. The data belong to a study of patients and donors after allogeneic stem cell transplantation. Germline V gene lookup returns CDR1 SGHRS and CDR2 YFSETQ. The CDR3 sequence is 15 residues long. Unmatched junction bases numbered 5, after V lost 3 bases and J lost 7 bases. The genes are TRBV5-1 and TRBJ2-1, with 12 bases that match TRBD2. This TCR was recovered from a human donor who was either an allogeneic HSCT recipient or a stem cell or donor lymphocyte infusion donor (not recorded which). It is not recorded whose cells these are; they may come from a transplant donor. Sequencing was performed on blood, either unsorted or a sorted T cell fraction (not recorded which). The CDR3 is CASSSSGGAWNEQFF. The CDR3 DNA reads as TGCGCCAGCAGCTCTAGCGGGGGGGCTTGGAATGAGCAGTTCTTC.